This T cell receptor (beta chain) was sequenced during a study of T cells in Graves' hyperthyroidism and ophthalmopathy. Findings and limits, study-wide: By a 13 V-J model, ophthalmopathy was set apart from stable hyperthyroidism.

A note on this clonotype: Antigen unknown. Compared with germline, one end of the junction differs, possibly owing to a read error.

This CDR3 is built from 16 residues. Looked up from germline, CDR1 is SGHTA and CDR2 is FQGTGA. RNA transcripts yielded amplified TCR beta CDR3 regions. The study used the HTBI primer set for a first-round RT-PCR of the TCR CDR3. TCRdb redid the calling of the multiplex PCR reads with MiXCR, one entry per CDR3 protein. The table records 300,000 to 450,000 distinct CDR3 sequences, about 13% of them present only once. The gene calls are TRBV7-3 and TRBJ1-5; D is ambiguous. The sequencing input was blood. The origin of this receptor is a man aged 25-45 years with Graves' hyperthyroidism that later progressed to Graves' ophthalmopathy. The CDR3 bases are TGCGCCAGCAGCCAAGATTCGTCGAGGGACAATCAGCCCCAGCATTTT. Protein: CASSQDSSRDNQPQHF.